The clone carrying this T cell receptor (beta chain) appeared many times. The antigen remains unidentified. Construction of TCR beta libraries relied on iRepertoire HTBI primers and on Arm-PCR targeting CDR3 regions. Via MiXCR, TCRdb re-called the multiplex PCR reads, giving one row per CDR3 protein. The sample contains roughly 610,000 distinct CDR3 sequences, less than 20% of which appear only once. The data belong to a study of regulatory T cells in long-lasting Graves disease. Study context: Antithyroid drugs had been taken by newly diagnosed Graves' patients for under 3 months.

Overall study findings and caveats: Patients with persistent Graves' had lower TCR diversity than newly diagnosed patients. Peripheral blood was the sole material, not thyroid tissue.

Indicated time point: newly diagnosed GD, antithyroid drugs for less than 3 months. The TCR library was prepared using RNA isolated from PBMCs. The ends were cut back, 3 bases at V and 2 bases at J, with 15 bases in the middle. The CDR3 runs to 16 residues. The sample was also linked to a second study, of T cells in Graves' hyperthyroidism and ophthalmopathy.

The receptor was isolated from a woman aged 25 to 39 with Graves disease. The chain employs TRBV12-3 or TRBV12-4 and TRBJ2-3; D is undetermined. Here the sequenced sample was peripheral blood mononuclear cells (PBMCs), taken at new diagnosis, from a patient treated with antithyroid drugs. The CDR3 DNA is TGTGCCAGCAGTTTGAGGTCCCGAATCTTCACAGATACGCAGTATTTT. It codes for CASSLRSRIFTDTQYF.